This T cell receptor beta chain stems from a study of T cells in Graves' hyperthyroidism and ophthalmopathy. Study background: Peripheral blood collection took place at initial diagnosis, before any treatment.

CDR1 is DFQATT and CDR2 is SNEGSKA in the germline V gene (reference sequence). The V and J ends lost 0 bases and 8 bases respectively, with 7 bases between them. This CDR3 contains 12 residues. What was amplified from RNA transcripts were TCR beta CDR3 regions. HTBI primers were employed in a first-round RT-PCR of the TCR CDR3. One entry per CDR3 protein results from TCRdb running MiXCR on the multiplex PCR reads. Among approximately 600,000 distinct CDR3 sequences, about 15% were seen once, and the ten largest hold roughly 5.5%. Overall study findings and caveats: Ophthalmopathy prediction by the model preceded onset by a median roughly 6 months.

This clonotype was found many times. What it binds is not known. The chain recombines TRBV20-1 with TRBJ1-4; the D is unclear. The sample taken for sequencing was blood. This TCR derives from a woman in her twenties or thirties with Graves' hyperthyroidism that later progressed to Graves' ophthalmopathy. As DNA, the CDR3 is TGCAGTGCTAGAGATGGATCCGAAAAACTGTTTTTT. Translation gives CSARDGSEKLFF.